This is a list of T cell receptor beta chains from one sample in a study of T cell repertoires in cytomegalovirus infection. TCRdb re-called the reads through MiXCR, storing one row per CDR3 protein. The sample consists of under 500,000 distinct CDR3 sequences, 40% to 50% of them appearing once. These receptors' targets are unknown. The sequenced sample was cultured PBMCs, obtained from culture after CMV antigen stimulation. These receptors originate from a human donor in good health (CMV status not recorded). Some clones in this sample may be carry-over from other donors' samples. Both conserved end residues are part of each CDR3. Fields, in order: CDR3 DNA, CDR3 protein, V gene, D gene, J gene, clone size. A D gene is named only where the DNA matches it firmly. Expanded clones get a size class; other rows say once, few or many, or leave the size out.

CDR3nt: TGTGCCAGCAGCCAAGCGGGGAGGGGTGAAGCTTTCTTT
CDR3aa: CASSQAGRGEAFF
v_gene: TRBV4-2
d_gene: NA
j_gene: TRBJ1-1
abundance: few

CDR3nt: TGCGCCAGCAGCCAAGATGCCGGGAGTGCAGATACGCAGTATTTT
CDR3aa: CASSQDAGSADTQYF
v_gene: TRBV4-1
d_gene: NA
j_gene: TRBJ2-3
abundance: few

CDR3nt: TGTGCCAGCAGCTGGGGGTTGGACAGGGTCACAGATACGCAGTATTTT
CDR3aa: CASSWGLDRVTDTQYF
v_gene: TRBV12-3/TRBV12-4
d_gene: TRBD1
j_gene: TRBJ2-3
abundance: few

CDR3nt: TGTGCCAGCAATATGGACGGTGATTCACCCCTCCACTTT
CDR3aa: CASNMDGDSPLHF
v_gene: TRBV9
d_gene: NA
j_gene: TRBJ1-6
abundance: NA

CDR3nt: TGTGCCAGCAGTTTATATCGACTAGCGGGACTCCCAGATACGCAGTATTTT
CDR3aa: CASSLYRLAGLPDTQYF
v_gene: TRBV12-3/TRBV12-4
d_gene: TRBD2
j_gene: TRBJ2-3
abundance: NA

CDR3nt: TGTGCCAGCCCGGGCCACGAGCAGTACTTC
CDR3aa: CASPGHEQYF
v_gene: TRBV6-8
d_gene: NA
j_gene: TRBJ2-7
abundance: NA

CDR3nt: TGTGCCAGCAGCTTAGTCACGGGGGCCACAGATACGCAGTATTTT
CDR3aa: CASSLVTGATDTQYF
v_gene: TRBV7-6
d_gene: NA
j_gene: TRBJ2-3
abundance: NA

CDR3nt: TGTGCCAGTCTAGCTTTGGGAGAGACCCAGTACTTC
CDR3aa: CASLALGETQYF
v_gene: TRBV12-3/TRBV12-4
d_gene: NA
j_gene: TRBJ2-5
abundance: few

CDR3nt: TGTGCCACCAGCAGAGCCCCAACCCTGAGCGGGGGGCGGGAGGAGACCCAGTACTTC
CDR3aa: CATSRAPTLSGGREETQYF
v_gene: TRBV15
d_gene: TRBD2
j_gene: TRBJ2-5
abundance: few

CDR3nt: TGTGCTAGTGGTTTGGTCTTGGGCAGGCCCGGGGAAGCTTTCTTT
CDR3aa: CASGLVLGRPGEAFF
v_gene: TRBV12-5
d_gene: NA
j_gene: TRBJ1-1
abundance: NA

CDR3nt: TGTGCCAGCAGCTTAATGAGCGGGGGGTCCGGTGAGCAGTTCTTC
CDR3aa: CASSLMSGGSGEQFF
v_gene: TRBV7-2
d_gene: TRBD2
j_gene: TRBJ2-1
abundance: NA

CDR3nt: TGTGCCAGCAGCGCCATGGGGGGCGGCACCGGGGAGCTGTTTTTT
CDR3aa: CASSAMGGGTGELFF
v_gene: TRBV7-8
d_gene: NA
j_gene: TRBJ2-2
abundance: NA

CDR3nt: TGTGCCAGCAGCGCCCGGGACAGGTCCTACGAGCAGTACTTC
CDR3aa: CASSARDRSYEQYF
v_gene: TRBV7-8
d_gene: TRBD1
j_gene: TRBJ2-7
abundance: NA

CDR3nt: TGTGCCAGAGATGGGGCTGGGGCCAACGTCCTGACTTTC
CDR3aa: CARDGAGANVLTF
v_gene: TRBV7-6
d_gene: NA
j_gene: TRBJ2-6
abundance: NA

CDR3nt: TGTGCCAGCAGAAGACAGGGGGCGCGGGTTTTACAAGAGACCCAGTACTTC
CDR3aa: CASRRQGARVLQETQYF
v_gene: TRBV5-3
d_gene: TRBD1
j_gene: TRBJ2-5
abundance: NA

CDR3nt: TGTGCCATCAGCGGGGGGGCTACTAGCGGGAGGGCCACAGATACGCAGTATTTT
CDR3aa: CAISGGATSGRATDTQYF
v_gene: TRBV10-3
d_gene: TRBD2
j_gene: TRBJ2-3
abundance: NA

CDR3nt: TGTGCCAGCACCGAACAGGGAGCTAACTATGGCTACACCTTC
CDR3aa: CASTEQGANYGYTF
v_gene: TRBV12-3/TRBV12-4
d_gene: NA
j_gene: TRBJ1-2
abundance: few

CDR3nt: TGTGCCAGCAGTGACCCTGGGGCCGGTGGAGAGACCCAGTACTTC
CDR3aa: CASSDPGAGGETQYF
v_gene: TRBV2
d_gene: NA
j_gene: TRBJ2-5
abundance: NA

CDR3nt: TGCAGCGTTGGGAGAGCGCAAACAGGGTCCACAGATACGCAGTATTTT
CDR3aa: CSVGRAQTGSTDTQYF
v_gene: TRBV29-1
d_gene: NA
j_gene: TRBJ2-3
abundance: NA

CDR3nt: TGTGCCAGCAGCCCCGCTTTTTTGAACACTGAAGCTTTCTTT
CDR3aa: CASSPAFLNTEAFF
v_gene: TRBV7-2
d_gene: NA
j_gene: TRBJ1-1
abundance: few

CDR3nt: TGTGCCAGCAGCGGACAACGGGCGAGAGGTTCACCCCTCCACTTT
CDR3aa: CASSGQRARGSPLHF
v_gene: TRBV13
d_gene: NA
j_gene: TRBJ1-6
abundance: once

CDR3nt: TGTGCCAGCAGCCCCGGGCCATACTCTAATGAAAAACTGTTTTTT
CDR3aa: CASSPGPYSNEKLFF
v_gene: TRBV7-2
d_gene: NA
j_gene: TRBJ1-4
abundance: NA

CDR3nt: TGCAGTGCTTCGACGACAGGGGGGATCTACGAGCAGTACTTC
CDR3aa: CSASTTGGIYEQYF
v_gene: TRBV20-1
d_gene: TRBD1
j_gene: TRBJ2-7
abundance: NA

CDR3nt: TGTGCCAGCAGCCCGTCGGTGCGGAGTTACGAGACCCAGTACTTC
CDR3aa: CASSPSVRSYETQYF
v_gene: TRBV7-2
d_gene: NA
j_gene: TRBJ2-5
abundance: few

CDR3nt: TGTGCCAGCAGTACTTACTCCTACAATGAGCAGTTCTTC
CDR3aa: CASSTYSYNEQFF
v_gene: TRBV12-3/TRBV12-4
d_gene: NA
j_gene: TRBJ2-1
abundance: few

CDR3nt: TGTGCCAGCAGCCCGCGGGGACAGGGGGTTGGATATGGCTACACCTTC
CDR3aa: CASSPRGQGVGYGYTF
v_gene: TRBV7-9
d_gene: TRBD1
j_gene: TRBJ1-2
abundance: few

CDR3nt: TGTGCCACCCAACGGGGAGGACAGGGGTCTGGAAATGAGCAGTTCTTC
CDR3aa: CATQRGGQGSGNEQFF
v_gene: TRBV6-6
d_gene: TRBD1
j_gene: TRBJ2-1
abundance: NA

CDR3nt: TGTGCCAGCAGCCGGGGACAGCTCAATGAGCAGTTCTTC
CDR3aa: CASSRGQLNEQFF
v_gene: TRBV7-9
d_gene: TRBD1
j_gene: TRBJ2-1
abundance: NA